This T cell receptor beta chain was sequenced during a study of tumor and adjacent non-tumor tissue in lung cancer. Study observations and caveats: TCR diversity was significantly greater in tumor than normal lung tissue.

V gave up 3 bases and J gave up 1 base, with 19 bases separating them. This CDR3 is 17 amino acids long. Per germline, CDR1 SGHRS and CDR2 YFSETQ. The library came from three nested PCR rounds adapted from ARM-PCR protocols. TCRdb processed the multiplex PCR reads anew with MiXCR; each CDR3 protein has one entry. The sample holds some 77,000 distinct CDR3 sequences, about two thirds seen once. No cell sorting was done before RNA was extracted from the tissue. Between August and November 2014, newly diagnosed, chemotherapy-naive lung cancer patients underwent thoracic surgery in China. Notes on this clonotype: Its antigen is still unknown. This may be a read error: a much more frequent sequence differs by one nucleotide.

Material for sequencing was lung tumor tissue. The chain employs TRBV5-1 and TRBJ2-5; tentatively, D is TRBD1 or TRBD2 (5 bases each). The receptor's source is a woman aged 70-85 years with non-small cell lung cancer. CDR3 residues: CASSSDLRAGTQETQYF. The CDR3 DNA is TGCGCCAGCAGCTCAGACCTTAGAGCTGGGACCCAAGAGACCCAGTACTTC.